This TCR beta chain was captured by sequencing in a study of Graves' ophthalmopathy and Graves' hyperthyroidism. This clonotype was recorded at least ten times. RNA transcripts served as template for amplifying TCR beta CDR3 sequences. HTBI-primed first-round RT-PCR preceded second-round multiplex PCR. One entry per CDR3 protein results from TCRdb running MiXCR on the multiplex PCR reads. The sample carries hundreds of thousands of distinct CDR3 sequences, roughly 21% recorded once. There are 12 residues in the CDR3. Germline assignment: CDR1 DFQATT and CDR2 SNEGSKA (reference sequence). V dropped 3 bases and J dropped 3 bases, with 9 bases sitting between them.

This clonotype originated in a woman younger than 30 with stable Graves' hyperthyroidism. The V gene is TRBV20-1, the J gene TRBJ2-7, with a tentative D call TRBD1 (6 bases). The sequenced sample was peripheral blood. The CDR3 DNA sequence: TGCAGTGCTAGCGCAGGGGACTACGAGCAGTACTTC. Translated, it gives CSASAGDYEQYF.